This TCR beta chain was captured in a study of T cell changes during pregnancy in multiple sclerosis (dated by TCRdb to about 2019). For the wider study: In women with multiple sclerosis, the researchers looked at how the T cell repertoire shifted as pregnancy progressed.

CDR1 is given as LNHDA and CDR2 as SQIVND, both from the germline V gene (reference sequence). Here V drops 5 bases and J drops 4 bases, and the junction holds 7 bases not matched to any gene. The cysteine opens and the phenylalanine closes a CDR3 of 14 amino acids. The entry retains the CDR3 DNA only, 42 bases that are in frame from base 1. Libraries were constructed by the immunoSEQ multiplex PCR assay. Not all clones reach the TCRdb copy of this immuneACCESS table, which keeps in-frame sequences only. Checked studies attribute under half of the gap to unresolved V genes and leave the rest unexplained. The sample profile shows 40,000 to 55,000 clones; around nine tenths of them were found once. Of the sample, 0.35% to 0.4% falls within the top ten clones. Notes on this clone: Which antigen it targets is not known. No base quality information exists; no much larger clone differs at one position.

The sample was CD4+ T cells from peripheral blood mononuclear cells, taken before pregnancy. The sequence joins TRBV19 to TRBJ1-2; the central 7 bases match TRBD1. The TCR comes from a female donor with multiple sclerosis, enrolled in a pregnancy study. CDR3 region: CASSPQGQGYGYTF. In nucleotide form, the sequence is TGTGCCAGTAGTCCACAGGGGCAGGGCTATGGCTACACCTTC.